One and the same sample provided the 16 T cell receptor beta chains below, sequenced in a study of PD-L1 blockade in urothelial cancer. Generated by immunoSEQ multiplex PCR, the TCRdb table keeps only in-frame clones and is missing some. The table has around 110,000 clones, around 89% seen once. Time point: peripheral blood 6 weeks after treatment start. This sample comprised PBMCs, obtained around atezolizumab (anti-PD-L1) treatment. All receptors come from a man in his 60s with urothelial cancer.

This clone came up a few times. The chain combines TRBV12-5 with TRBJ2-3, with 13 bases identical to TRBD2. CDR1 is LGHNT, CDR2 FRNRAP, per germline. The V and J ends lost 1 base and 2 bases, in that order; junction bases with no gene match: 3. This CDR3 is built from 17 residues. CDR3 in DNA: TGTGCTAGTGGTTTGGGACTAGCGGGGGGAACCACAGATACGCAGTATTTT. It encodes CASGLGLAGGTTDTQYF.

The CDR3 DNA reads as TGTGCCAGCAGCTTAATCGGCGGAACTAGCGGGCCCTACGAGCAGTACTTC. Its protein is CASSLIGGTSGPYEQYF. The chain employs TRBV7-3 and TRBJ2-7; 9 positions match TRBD2. The germline gives CDR1 SGHTA, CDR2 FQGTGA. V was pared by 1 base and J by 2 bases, with 9 bases of the junction left unmatched. This CDR3 comprises 17 residues.

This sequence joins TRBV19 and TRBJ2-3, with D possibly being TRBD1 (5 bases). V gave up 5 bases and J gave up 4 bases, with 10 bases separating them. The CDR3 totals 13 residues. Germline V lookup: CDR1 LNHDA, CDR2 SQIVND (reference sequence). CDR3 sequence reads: CASSWGMADTQYF. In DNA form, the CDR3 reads TGTGCCAGTAGTTGGGGCATGGCAGATACGCAGTATTTT.

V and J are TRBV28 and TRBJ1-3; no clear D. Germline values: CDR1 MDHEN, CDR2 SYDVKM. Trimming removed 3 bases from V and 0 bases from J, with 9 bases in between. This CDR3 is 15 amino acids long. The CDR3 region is CASSLLPSSGNTIYF. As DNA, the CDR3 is TGTGCCAGCAGTTTGCTGCCGAGCTCTGGAAACACCATATATTTT.

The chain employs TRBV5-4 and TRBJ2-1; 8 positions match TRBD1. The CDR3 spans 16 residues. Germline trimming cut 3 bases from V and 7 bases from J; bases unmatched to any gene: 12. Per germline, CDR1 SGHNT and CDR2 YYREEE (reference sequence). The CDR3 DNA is TGTGCCAGCAGCTCAAAGACAGGGGCTTTAGGGAATGAGCAGTTCTTC. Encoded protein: CASSSKTGALGNEQFF.

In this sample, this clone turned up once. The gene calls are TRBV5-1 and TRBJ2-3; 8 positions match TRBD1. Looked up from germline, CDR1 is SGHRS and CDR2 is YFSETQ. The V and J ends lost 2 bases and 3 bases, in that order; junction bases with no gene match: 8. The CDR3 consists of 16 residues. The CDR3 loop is CASSFGQGPGTDTQYF. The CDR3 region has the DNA TGCGCCAGCAGCTTCGGACAGGGACCGGGAACAGATACGCAGTATTTT.

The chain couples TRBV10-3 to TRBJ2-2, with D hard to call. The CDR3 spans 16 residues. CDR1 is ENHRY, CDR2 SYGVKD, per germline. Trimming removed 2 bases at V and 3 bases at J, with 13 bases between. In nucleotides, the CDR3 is TGTGCCATCAGTGAGGTTAGGAATGACTACACCGGGGAGCTGTTTTTT. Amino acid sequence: CAISEVRNDYTGELFF.

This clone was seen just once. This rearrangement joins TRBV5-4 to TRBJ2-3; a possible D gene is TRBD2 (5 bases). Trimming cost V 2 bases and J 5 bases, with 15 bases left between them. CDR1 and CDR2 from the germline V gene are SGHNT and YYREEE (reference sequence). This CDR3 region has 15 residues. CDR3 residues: CASSFISGGIDTQYF. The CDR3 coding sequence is TGTGCCAGCAGCTTCATAAGCGGTGGAATAGATACGCAGTATTTT. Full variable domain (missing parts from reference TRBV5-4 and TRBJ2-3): ETGVTQSPTHLIKTRGQQVTLRCSSQSGHNTVSWYQQALGQGPQFIFQYYREEENGRGNFPPRFSGLQFPNYSSELNVNALELDDSALYLCASSFISGGIDTQYFGPGTRLTVL.

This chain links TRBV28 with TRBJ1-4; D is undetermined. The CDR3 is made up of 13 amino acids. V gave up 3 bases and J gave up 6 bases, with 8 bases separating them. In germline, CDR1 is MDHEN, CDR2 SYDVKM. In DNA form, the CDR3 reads TGTGCCAGCAGTTTGAACAGAGATGAAAAACTGTTTTTT. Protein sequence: CASSLNRDEKLFF.

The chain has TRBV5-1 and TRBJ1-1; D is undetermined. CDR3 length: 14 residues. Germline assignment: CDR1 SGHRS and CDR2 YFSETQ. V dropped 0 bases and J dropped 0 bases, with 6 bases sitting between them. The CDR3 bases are TGCGCCAGCAGCTTGGATAGAATGAACACTGAAGCTTTCTTT. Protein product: CASSLDRMNTEAFF. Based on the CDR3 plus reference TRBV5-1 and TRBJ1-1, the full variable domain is KAGVTQTPRYLIKTRGQQVTLSCSPISGHRSVSWYQQTPGQGLQFLFEYFSETQRNKGNFPGRFSGRQFSNSRSEMNVSTLELGDSALYLCASSLDRMNTEAFFGQGTRLTVV.

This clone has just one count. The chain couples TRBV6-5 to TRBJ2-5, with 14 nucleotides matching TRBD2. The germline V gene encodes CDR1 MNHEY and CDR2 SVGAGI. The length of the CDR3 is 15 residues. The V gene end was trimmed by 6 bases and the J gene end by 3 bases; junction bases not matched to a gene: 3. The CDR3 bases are TGTGCCAGCAGACCGACTAGCGGGGGGGAAGAGACCCAGTACTTC. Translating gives CASRPTSGGEETQYF.

The CDR3 reads CASTLTGHNYGYTF. The CDR3 region has the DNA TGTGCCAGCACCCTGACAGGGCATAACTATGGCTACACCTTC. The V call is TRBV6-1, the J call TRBJ1-2, with TRBD1 matching over 7 bases. V shed 7 bases, J shed 1 base, and the junction held 6 bases outside the gene matches. Germline CDR1 reads MNHNS; CDR2 reads SASEGT. The CDR3 consists of 14 residues.

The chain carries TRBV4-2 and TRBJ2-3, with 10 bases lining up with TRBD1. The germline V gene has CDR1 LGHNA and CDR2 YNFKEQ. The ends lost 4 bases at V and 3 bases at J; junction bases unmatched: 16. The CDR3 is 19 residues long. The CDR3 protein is CASSRRGQGRKWETDTQYF. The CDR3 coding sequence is TGTGCCAGCAGCCGCCGGGGACAGGGGAGAAAATGGGAGACAGATACGCAGTATTTT.

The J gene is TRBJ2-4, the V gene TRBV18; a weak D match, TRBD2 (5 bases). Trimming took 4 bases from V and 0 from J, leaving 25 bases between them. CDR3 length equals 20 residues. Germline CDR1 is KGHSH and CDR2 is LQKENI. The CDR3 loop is CASSLREGATIPLAKNIQYF. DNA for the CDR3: TGTGCCAGCTCACTTAGGGAAGGAGCGACTATTCCGCTAGCCAAAAACATTCAGTACTTC.

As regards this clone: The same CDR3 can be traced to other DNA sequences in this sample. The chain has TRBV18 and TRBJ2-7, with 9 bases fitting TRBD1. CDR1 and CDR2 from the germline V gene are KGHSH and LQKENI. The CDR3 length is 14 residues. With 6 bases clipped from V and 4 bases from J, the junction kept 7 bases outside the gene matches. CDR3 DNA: TGTGCCAGCTCTCCCGGACAGGGGACGTACGAGCAGTACTTC. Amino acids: CASSPGQGTYEQYF.

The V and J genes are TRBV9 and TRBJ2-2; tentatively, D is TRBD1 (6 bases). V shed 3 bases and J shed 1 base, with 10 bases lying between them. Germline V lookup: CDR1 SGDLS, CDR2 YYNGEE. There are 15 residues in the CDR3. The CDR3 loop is CASSEDSRNTGELFF. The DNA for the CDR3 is TGTGCCAGCAGCGAGGACAGCCGGAACACCGGGGAGCTGTTTTTT.